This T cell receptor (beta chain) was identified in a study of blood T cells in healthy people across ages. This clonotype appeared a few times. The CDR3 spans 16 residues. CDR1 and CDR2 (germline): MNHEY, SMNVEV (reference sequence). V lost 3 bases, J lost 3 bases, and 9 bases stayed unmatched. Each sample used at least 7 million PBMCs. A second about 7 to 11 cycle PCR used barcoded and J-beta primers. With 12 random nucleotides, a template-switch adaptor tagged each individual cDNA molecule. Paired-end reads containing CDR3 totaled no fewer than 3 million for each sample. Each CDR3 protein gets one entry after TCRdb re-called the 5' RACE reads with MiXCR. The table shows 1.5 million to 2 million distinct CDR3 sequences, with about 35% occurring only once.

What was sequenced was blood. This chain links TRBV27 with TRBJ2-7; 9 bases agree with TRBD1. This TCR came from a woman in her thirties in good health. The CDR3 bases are TGTGCCAGCAGTTTCTCTCGGGACAGGGTAGACTACGAGCAGTACTTC. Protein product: CASSFSRDRVDYEQYF.